The clone carrying this TCR beta chain was counted at least ten times. Its matching antigen is unknown. Trimming removed 2 bases at V and 1 base at J, with 20 bases between. Germline CDR1 is MDHEN and CDR2 is SYDVKM. This CDR3 has 18 amino acids. This record belongs to a study of T-cell reconstitution after alpha-beta-depleted transplantation in children. Study results and caveats: T-cell counts and diversity at one year post-transplant came mainly from newly produced T cells. Several hundred expanded graft clones reportedly gave rise to the alpha-beta T cells present about two months after transplant. Elevated TCRbeta diversity at day 60 was traced, in some patients, to surviving recipient T cells and thymic progenitors.

Unique molecular identifiers were incorporated into the prepared TCRbeta library. One entry per CDR3 protein results from TCRdb running MiXCR on the PCR reads. The sample records 550,000 to 800,000 distinct CDR3 sequences, around 14% being singletons. Specimen: PBMCs, collected before TCRalphabeta/CD19-depleted stem cell transplant. The chain links TRBV28 to TRBJ1-1, with D possibly matching TRBD1 (5 bases). The clonotype originates from a girl aged 2 to 9 with congenital amegakaryocytic thrombocytopenia, due to receive a stem cell transplant. The CDR3 DNA reads as TGTGCCAGCAGTTTAGCACGACAGAGACTCAAATCGAACACTGAAGCTTTCTTT. It encodes CASSLARQRLKSNTEAFF.